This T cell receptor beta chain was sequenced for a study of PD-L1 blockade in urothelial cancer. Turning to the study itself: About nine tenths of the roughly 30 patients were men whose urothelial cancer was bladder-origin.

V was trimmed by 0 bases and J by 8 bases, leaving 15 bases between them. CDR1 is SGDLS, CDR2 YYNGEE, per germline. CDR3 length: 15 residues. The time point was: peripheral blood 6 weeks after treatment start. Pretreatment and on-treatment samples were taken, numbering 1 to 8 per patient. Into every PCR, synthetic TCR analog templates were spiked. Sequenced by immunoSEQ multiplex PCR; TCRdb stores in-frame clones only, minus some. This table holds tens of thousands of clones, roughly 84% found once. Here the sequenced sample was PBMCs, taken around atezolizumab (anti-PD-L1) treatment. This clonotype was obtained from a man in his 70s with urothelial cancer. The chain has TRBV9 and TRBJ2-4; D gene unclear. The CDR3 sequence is CASSVGAQTRDIQYF. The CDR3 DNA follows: TGTGCCAGCAGCGTAGGGGCTCAGACGAGAGACATTCAGTACTTC.